These T cell receptor beta chains were read from a single sample in a study of cytomegalovirus exposure and HLA in healthy donors. Produced via immunoSEQ multiplex PCR; TCRdb's table is partial and in-frame only. The sample consists of over 150,000 clones, approximately 82% of them appearing once. Sequencing input: PBMCs. Receptors originate from a male donor in good health and CMV-seronegative. The conserved cysteine and the conserved F or W are not part of the CDR3 here.

CDR3 protein | J gene | V gene
ASSLAGTGGAGANVLT | TRBJ2-6 | TRBV7-2
ASSSKTAKGTEAF | TRBJ1-1 | TRBV5-1
ASSYPGTGGAFEQF | TRBJ2-1 | TRBV6-6
ASSEAAKINEQY | TRBJ2-7 | TRBV2
ASSDSYRNEQF | TRBJ2-1 | TRBV28
ASSEAGGKVSTDTQY | TRBJ2-3 | TRBV6-1
ATGGEVSPLH | TRBJ1-6 | TRBV9
ASRLRQGGNIQY | TRBJ2-4 | TRBV6-6
ASNPRDTRQAF | TRBJ1-1 | TRBV19
ASGWGASGSYEQF | TRBJ2-1 | TRBV12-5
ASSSGQAEGSPLH | TRBJ1-6 | TRBV5-1
ASDGYYEQY | TRBJ2-7 | TRBV6-6
ASSSGTSVGTQY | TRBJ2-3 | TRBV18
ASSWDNNSPLH | TRBJ1-6 | TRBV5-1
ASSPADSNQPQH | TRBJ1-5 | TRBV2
ASSWNSLADTQY | TRBJ2-3 | TRBV7-9
ASSPYAGRPNTGELF | TRBJ2-2 | TRBV7-3
ASSQDPSGRREQF | TRBJ2-1 | TRBV4-1
ASSHNRATDTQY | TRBJ2-3 | TRBV6-5
ASSWTGQNSPLH | TRBJ1-6 | TRBV7-9
ASTPYSDRSTNEKLF | TRBJ1-4 | TRBV23-1
ASSPRGGWGNSPLH | TRBJ1-6 | TRBV18
ASTRQGANTEAF | TRBJ1-1 | TRBV19
ASSPNGGLAGINEQF | TRBJ2-1 | TRBV28
ASRSGTGAADTQY | TRBJ2-3 | TRBV5-1
ASSRLAENQETQY | TRBJ2-5 | TRBV4-1
ASSLGDRDEKLF | TRBJ1-4 | TRBV6-5
ASGTGTGGTEAF | TRBJ1-1 | TRBV12-5
ASSPGQGAAGLF | TRBJ2-2 | TRBV4-1
ASSGDRLALGYT | TRBJ1-2 | TRBV28
ASSVDAGVNTGELF | TRBJ2-2 | TRBV9
ASSQGQGDTQY | TRBJ2-3 | TRBV4-3
ASTPGQKDSPLH | TRBJ1-6 | TRBV5-1
ASSKDRERKETQY | TRBJ2-5 | TRBV21-1
ASGLAGITDTQY | TRBJ2-3 | TRBV6-5
ASSDSSANTDTQY | TRBJ2-3 | TRBV6-4
ASRIGTSGYNEQF | TRBJ2-1 | TRBV6-6
ASSKLAGGQETQY | TRBJ2-5 | TRBV6-1
ASSQSGNSYEQY | TRBJ2-7 | TRBV4-2
ASSFPSNEQF | TRBJ2-1 | TRBV5-1
ASSQGGTSGVGDTQY | TRBJ2-3 | TRBV4-2
ASSYRGGIDTQY | TRBJ2-3 | TRBV6-5
ASSQDGTSGGYEQY | TRBJ2-7 | TRBV5-4
ASTRLARAYNEQF | TRBJ2-1 | TRBV19
ASSVGGPGGTTNEAF | TRBJ1-1 | TRBV9
ASSDYRRANEKLF | TRBJ1-4 | TRBV6-5
ASSFRGGNQPQH | TRBJ1-5 | TRBV5-6
ASSQERSGRPNYGYT | TRBJ1-2 | TRBV4-1
AISARDEQF | TRBJ2-1 | TRBV10-3
ASSSLAWTGMNTEAF | TRBJ1-1 | TRBV5-5
ASSPRTGSPYTGELF | TRBJ2-2 | TRBV7-2
ASTLSGGARDTQY | TRBJ2-3 | TRBV6-5
ASSLDRNGYT | TRBJ1-2 | TRBV5-1
ASSYSTGVQETQY | TRBJ2-5 | TRBV6-5
ASKKAGGNTGELF | TRBJ2-2 | TRBV6-5
ASSEYPGQPLAH | TRBJ1-4 | TRBV6-1
ASSPNPSGLEYNEQF | TRBJ2-1 | TRBV7-3
ASSTRTSGRGYNEQF | TRBJ2-1 | TRBV21-1